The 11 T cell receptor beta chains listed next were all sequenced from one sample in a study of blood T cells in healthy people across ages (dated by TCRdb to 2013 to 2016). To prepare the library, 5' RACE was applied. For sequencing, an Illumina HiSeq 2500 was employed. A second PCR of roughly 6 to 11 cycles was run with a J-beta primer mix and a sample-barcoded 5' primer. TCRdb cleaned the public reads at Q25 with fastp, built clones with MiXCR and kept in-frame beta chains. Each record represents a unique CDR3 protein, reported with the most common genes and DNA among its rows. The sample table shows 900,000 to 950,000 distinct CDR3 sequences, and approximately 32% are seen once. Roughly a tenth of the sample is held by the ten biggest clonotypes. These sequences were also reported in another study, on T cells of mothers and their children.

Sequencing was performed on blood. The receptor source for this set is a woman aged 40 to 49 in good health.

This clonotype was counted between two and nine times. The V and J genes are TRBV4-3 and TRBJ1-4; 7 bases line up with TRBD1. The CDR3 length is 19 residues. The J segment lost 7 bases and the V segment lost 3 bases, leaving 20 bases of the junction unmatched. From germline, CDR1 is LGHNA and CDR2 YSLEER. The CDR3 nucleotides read TGCGCCAGCAGCCAGTATTTGGTGTTAGGACAGGCAAAACCTGAAAAACTGTTTTTT. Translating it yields CASSQYLVLGQAKPEKLFF.

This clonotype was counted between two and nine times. CDR3 bases: TGCGCCAGCAGCCAAGCAACAGGGTATCAGCCCCAGCATTTT. Translation gives CASSQATGYQPQHF. The chain employs TRBV4-3 and TRBJ1-5; weak D call: TRBD1 (6 bases). The CDR3 sequence is 14 residues long. Trimming stripped 1 base from V and 5 bases from J, with 9 bases between. Germline loops: CDR1 LGHNA, CDR2 YSLEER.

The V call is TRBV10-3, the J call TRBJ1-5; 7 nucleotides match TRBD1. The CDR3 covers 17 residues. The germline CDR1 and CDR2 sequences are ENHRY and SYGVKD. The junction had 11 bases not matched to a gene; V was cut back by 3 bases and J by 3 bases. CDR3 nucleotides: TGTGCCATCAGTGACCCCTACGAGGGGGCCCACAATCAGCCCCAGCATTTT. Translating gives CAISDPYEGAHNQPQHF.

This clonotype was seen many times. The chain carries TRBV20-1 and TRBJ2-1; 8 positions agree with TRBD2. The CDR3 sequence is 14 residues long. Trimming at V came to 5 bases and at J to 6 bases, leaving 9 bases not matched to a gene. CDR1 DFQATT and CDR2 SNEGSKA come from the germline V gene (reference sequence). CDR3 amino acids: CSAADVGLVNEQFF. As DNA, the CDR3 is TGCAGTGCTGCGGACGTGGGACTAGTCAATGAGCAGTTCTTC.

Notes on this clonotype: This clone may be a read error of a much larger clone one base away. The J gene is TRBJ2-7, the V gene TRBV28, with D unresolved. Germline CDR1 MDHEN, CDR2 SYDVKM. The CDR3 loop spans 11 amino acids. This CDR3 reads CTTGWAYEQYF. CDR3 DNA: TGTACCACCGGATGGGCGTACGAGCAGTACTTC.

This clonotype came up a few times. The DNA of the CDR3 is TGTGCCAGCAGTTTTGGTAACGTCGGACAGACGGGCTACACCTTC. This codes for CASSFGNVGQTGYTF. The chain has TRBV27 and TRBJ1-2, with D possibly matching TRBD1 (6 bases). This CDR3 has 15 residues. Per germline, CDR1 MNHEY and CDR2 SMNVEV (reference sequence). With 3 bases removed from V and 8 bases from J, the gap between germline ends came to 19 bases.

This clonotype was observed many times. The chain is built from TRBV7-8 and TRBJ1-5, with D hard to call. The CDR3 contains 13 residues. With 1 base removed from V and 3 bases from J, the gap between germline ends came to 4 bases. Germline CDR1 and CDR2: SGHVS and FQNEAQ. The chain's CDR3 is CASSLEANQPQHF. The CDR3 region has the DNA TGTGCCAGCAGCTTAGAGGCCAATCAGCCCCAGCATTTT.

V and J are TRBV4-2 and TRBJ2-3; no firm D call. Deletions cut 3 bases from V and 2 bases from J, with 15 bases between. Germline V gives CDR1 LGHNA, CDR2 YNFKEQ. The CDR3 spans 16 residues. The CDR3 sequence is CASSHGLIPITDTQYF. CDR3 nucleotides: TGTGCCAGCAGCCACGGGCTCATTCCAATCACAGATACGCAGTATTTT.

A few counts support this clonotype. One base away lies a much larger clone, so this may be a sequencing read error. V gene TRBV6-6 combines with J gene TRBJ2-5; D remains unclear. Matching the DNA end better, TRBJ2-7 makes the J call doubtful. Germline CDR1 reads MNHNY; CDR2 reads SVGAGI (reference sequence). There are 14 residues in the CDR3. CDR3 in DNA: TGTGCCAGCAGTTACTCGGCAGTCTCGCACGAGCAGTACTTC. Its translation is CASSYSAVSHEQYF.

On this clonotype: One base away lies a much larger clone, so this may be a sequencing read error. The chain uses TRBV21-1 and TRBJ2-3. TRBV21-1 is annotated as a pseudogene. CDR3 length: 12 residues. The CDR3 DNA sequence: TGTGCCAGCAGCACGCGCACAGATAGGCAGTATTTT. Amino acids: CASSTRTDRQYF.

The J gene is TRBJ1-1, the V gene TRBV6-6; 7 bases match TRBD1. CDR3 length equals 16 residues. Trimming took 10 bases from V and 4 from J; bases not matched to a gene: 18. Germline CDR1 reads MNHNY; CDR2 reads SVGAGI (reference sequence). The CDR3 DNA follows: TGTGCCACTACCTGGGTCCGACAGGGCTTCCTCACTGAAGCTTTCTTT. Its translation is CATTWVRQGFLTEAFF.